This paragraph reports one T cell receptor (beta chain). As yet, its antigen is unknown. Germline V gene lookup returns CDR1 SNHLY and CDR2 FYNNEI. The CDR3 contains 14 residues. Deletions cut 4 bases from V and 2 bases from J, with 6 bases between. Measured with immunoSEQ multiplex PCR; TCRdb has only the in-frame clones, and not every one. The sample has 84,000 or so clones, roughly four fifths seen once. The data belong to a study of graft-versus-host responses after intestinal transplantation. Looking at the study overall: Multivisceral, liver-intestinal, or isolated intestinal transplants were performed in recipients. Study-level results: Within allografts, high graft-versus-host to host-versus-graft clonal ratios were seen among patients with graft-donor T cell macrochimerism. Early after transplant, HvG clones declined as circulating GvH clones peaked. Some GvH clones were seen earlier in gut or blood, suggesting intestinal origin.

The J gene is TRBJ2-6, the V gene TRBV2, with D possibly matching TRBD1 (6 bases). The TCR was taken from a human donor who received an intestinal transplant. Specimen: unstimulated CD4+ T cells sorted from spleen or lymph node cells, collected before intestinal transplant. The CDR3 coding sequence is TGTGCCAGCAGTGCAGGGGCTGGGGCCAACGTCCTGACTTTC. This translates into CASSAGAGANVLTF. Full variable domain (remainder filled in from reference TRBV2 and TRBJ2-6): EPEVTQTPSHQVTQMGQEVILRCVPISNHLYFYWYRQILGQKVEFLVSFYNNEISEKSEIFDDQFSVERPDGSNFTLKIRSTKLEDSAMYFCASSAGAGANVLTFGAGSRLTVL.